A selection of T cell receptor beta chains follows, all from one sample in a study of cytomegalovirus exposure and HLA in healthy donors. TCRdb's copy holds only in-frame clones and misses some; the assay was immunoSEQ multiplex PCR. The table lists roughly 52,000 clones, roughly 74% of them singletons. Sample: PBMCs. All receptors come from a female donor in good health and CMV-seronegative. The CDR3 runs from the conserved cysteine through the conserved F or W. The order of the fields is clone size, V gene, D gene, J gene, CDR3 DNA, CDR3 protein. The D gene is left open where the match is weak. Clone size is stated in some rows and not others, as once, few, many or a class when expanded.

.	TRBV15	TRBD1	TRBJ1-4	TGTGCCACCAGCACGAGACAGGGGAACGAAAAACTGTTTTTT	CATSTRQGNEKLFF
once	TRBV25-1	.	TRBJ1-6	TGTGCCAGCAGTCTTAGCTCCTATAATTCACCCCTCCACTTT	CASSLSSYNSPLHF
.	TRBV7-2	.	TRBJ1-5	TGTGCCAGCAGCTTAGCCCCAGGGAGCAATCAGCCCCAGCATTTT	CASSLAPGSNQPQHF
.	TRBV4-1	TRBD1	TRBJ1-4	TGCGCCAGCAGCCCATTGGACAGGGGGCGCATGGGTGAGAAACTGTTTTTT	CASSPLDRGRMGEKLFF
.	TRBV14	.	TRBJ1-2	TGTGCCAGCAGCCAAGACTACGAGGGACACCTAAACTATGGCTACACCTTC	CASSQDYEGHLNYGYTF
.	TRBV6-4	.	TRBJ1-1	TGTGCCAGCAGGACTGACAGCCTGCACACTGAAGCTTTCTTT	CASRTDSLHTEAFF
.	TRBV7-8	.	TRBJ2-3	TGTGCCAGCAGCTTAGTTCTAGCCCGCACAGATACGCAGTATTTT	CASSLVLARTDTQYF
.	TRBV27	.	TRBJ1-6	TGTGCCAGCGCACGCGGCTTTGGAGGGATAAATTCACCCCTCCACTTT	CASARGFGGINSPLHF
.	TRBV7-2	TRBD1	TRBJ1-2	TGTGCCAGCAGCTTAGTCGAGGGGGCGCACTATGGCTACACCTTC	CASSLVEGAHYGYTF
.	TRBV30	TRBD2	TRBJ2-7	TGTGCCTGGAGTGAGGGACTAGCGGGGGTTTACGAGCAGTACTTC	CAWSEGLAGVYEQYF
.	TRBV19	.	TRBJ1-1	TGTGCCAGTAGTATAGTCGCAGTCCAACCCTCCGTTAACACTGAAGCTTTCTTT	CASSIVAVQPSVNTEAFF
.	TRBV2	TRBD1	TRBJ2-7	TGTGCCAGCAGAAGGACAGGAGTCGGCGAGCAGTACTTC	CASRRTGVGEQYF
.	TRBV12-2	.	TRBJ1-1	TGTGCAAGTCGCCCGACAGGTCCAACTTCGAGGACTGAAGCTTTCTTT	CASRPTGPTSRTEAFF
.	TRBV5-1	TRBD1	TRBJ1-6	TGCGCCAGCAGGCGGACAGGGGCCGAAAATTCACCCCTCCACTTT	CASRRTGAENSPLHF
.	TRBV5-1	TRBD2	TRBJ2-3	TGCGCCAGCAGCCCCTCGGGGGGGCGCCTCCCAGATACGCAGTATTTT	CASSPSGGRLPDTQYF